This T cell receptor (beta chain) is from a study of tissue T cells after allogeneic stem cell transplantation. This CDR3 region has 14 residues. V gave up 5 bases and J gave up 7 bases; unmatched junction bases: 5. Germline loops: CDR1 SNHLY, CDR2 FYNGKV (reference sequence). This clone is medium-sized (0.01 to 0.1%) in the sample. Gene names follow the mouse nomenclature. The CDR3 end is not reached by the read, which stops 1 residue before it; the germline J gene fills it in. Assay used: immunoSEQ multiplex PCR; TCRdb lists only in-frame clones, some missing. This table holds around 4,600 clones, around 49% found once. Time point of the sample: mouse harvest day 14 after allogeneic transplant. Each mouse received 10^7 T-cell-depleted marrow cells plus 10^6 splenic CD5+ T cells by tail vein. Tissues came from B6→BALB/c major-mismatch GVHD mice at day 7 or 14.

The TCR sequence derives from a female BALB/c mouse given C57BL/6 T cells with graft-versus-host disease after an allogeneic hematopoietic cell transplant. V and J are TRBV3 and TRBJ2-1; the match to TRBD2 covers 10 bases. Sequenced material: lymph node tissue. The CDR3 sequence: CASSQTGGQAEQFF. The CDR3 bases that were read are TGTGCCAGCAGCCAGACTGGGGGGCAAGCTGAGCAGTTC.